This T cell receptor (beta chain) was profiled in a study of spatial heterogeneity in lung cancer. A single record per CDR3 protein comes from TCRdb applying MiXCR to the 5' RACE reads. The sample has about 27,000 distinct CDR3 sequences, 5% to 6% seen once; the top ten hold 20% to 25%. The time point denotes: blood at routine non-recurrence follow-up after resection. Whole RNA was taken from tumor, nontumor lung or frozen PBMC; it was then sequenced unsorted. The germline V gene has CDR1 MNHEY and CDR2 SVGEGT. Deletions cut 5 bases from V and 7 bases from J, with 9 bases between. This CDR3 has 12 amino acids. This clonotype was counted at least ten times.

The rearrangement uses TRBV6-2 or TRBV6-3 and TRBJ2-1; D might be TRBD2 (5 bases). The sample here was PBMCs, taken at follow-up. This sequence was found in a female donor with early-stage non-small cell lung cancer. CDR3 residues: CASSRIANEQFF. CDR3 DNA sequence: TGTGCCAGCAGTCGTATAGCGAATGAGCAGTTCTTC.